The sequence of this T cell receptor beta chain was determined in a study of cytotoxic CD8 clonotypes in ibrutinib-treated CLL. For the study at large: Researchers reported approximately twelve relapsed/refractory and over 14 treatment-naive patients, 17 to 18 of them IGHV unmutated.

The repertoire was sequenced with immunoSEQ multiplex PCR; TCRdb's copy has only in-frame clones and lacks some. The data show about 300,000 clones, with roughly 70% seen just once and around 6.3% held by the top ten. This sequence was found in a human donor with chronic lymphocytic leukemia. Specimen: PBMCs, collected after 36 months of ibrutinib treatment.

In DNA form, the CDR3 reads TGTGCCAGCAGCCAAGGTTATAGACTAGGCAGCACAGATACGCAGTATTTT. As protein: CASSQGYRLGSTDTQYF. The V and J genes are TRBV4-2 and TRBJ2-3, with D possibly TRBD2 on 6 matching bases. CDR3 size: 17 residues. V was shortened by 1 base and J by 0 bases, with 14 bases between the two germline ends. The germline V gene encodes CDR1 LGHNA and CDR2 YNFKEQ.